These 32 T cell receptor beta chains were sequenced from one sample in a study of blood T cell repertoires in COVID-19 (dated by TCRdb to 2020 to 2021). The library was produced with the immunoSEQ multiplex PCR assay. This immuneACCESS table, as held by TCRdb, lists in-frame sequences with V and J called but not all clones. Of the missing ones, under half trace to an unresolved V gene in checked studies; the others have no known cause. Counted in this sample were roughly 140,000 clones; about 88% of them appeared once. In total, the top ten clones hold over 9.5% of the sample. Sequencing was performed on peripheral blood. The receptors originated from a man aged 50 or older with active or convalescent COVID-19.

The rearrangement uses TRBV18 and TRBJ2-7, with 7 bases aligning to TRBD2. Germline CDR1 is KGHSH and CDR2 is LQKENI. With V trimmed by 3 bases and J by 7 bases, 18 bases remained unmatched. The CDR3 has 17 amino acids. The CDR3 region has the DNA TGTGCCAGCTCACCCCGAGGGAGGGCCTTTTTTGTTCCGGAGCAGTACTTC. Amino acid sequence: CASSPRGRAFFVPEQYF. Together with reference TRBV18 and TRBJ2-7, the CDR3 gives the full variable domain: NAGVMQNPRHLVRRRGQEARLRCSPMKGHSHVYWYRQLPEEGLKFMVYLQKENIIDESGMPKERFSAEFPKEGPSILRIQQVVRGDSAAYFCASSPRGRAFFVPEQYFGPGTRLTVT.

The chain has TRBV27 and TRBJ2-1, with a tentative D call TRBD2 (6 bases). The CDR3 has 15 residues. Between the trimmed V and J ends, which lost 1 base and 1 base, there was a span of 8 bases. Germline CDR1 MNHEY, CDR2 SMNVEV (reference sequence). CDR3 in amino acids: CASSLWGESYNEQFF. For the CDR3, the DNA is TGTGCCAGCAGTTTATGGGGGGAGTCCTACAATGAGCAGTTCTTC.

This chain connects TRBV5-1 to TRBJ2-4; 8 bases map to TRBD1. J was trimmed by 9 bases and V by 4 bases; bases with no gene match: 9. This CDR3 contains 14 residues. Germline V gives CDR1 SGHRS, CDR2 YFSETQ. This CDR3 reads CASSPKTGVGIQYF. CDR3 nucleotides: TGCGCCAGCAGCCCGAAGACAGGGGTGGGCATTCAGTACTTC.

V is TRBV3-1 (or the pseudogene TRBV3-2) and J is TRBJ1-5, with D perhaps TRBD1 (5 bases). There are 16 residues in the CDR3. V lost 1 base and J 4 bases, leaving 14 bases between the germline ends. Germline V gene data show CDR1 as LGHDT and CDR2 as YNNKEL (reference sequence). For the CDR3, the DNA is TGTGCCAGCAGCCAAGGCCAGAACGGGGGTAATCAGCCCCAGCATTTT. Residues: CASSQGQNGGNQPQHF.

This chain connects TRBV7-9 to TRBJ2-4; 7 positions agree with TRBD2. This CDR3 region has 15 residues. V trimming: 2 bases; J trimming: 2 bases; junction bases outside the gene matches: 3. Germline loops: CDR1 SEHNR, CDR2 FQNEAQ (reference sequence). DNA for the CDR3: TGTGCCAGCAGCTTATTGACTAGCCCCAAAAACATTCAGTACTTC. Its translation: CASSLLTSPKNIQYF.

This clone was seen a single time. The rearrangement links TRBV4-2 to TRBJ2-1, with 9 bases that match TRBD1. Germline V CDR1 and CDR2: LGHNA, YNFKEQ. The CDR3 is 18 amino acids. The ends lost 0 bases at V and 2 bases at J; junction bases unmatched: 8. The CDR3 nucleotides read TGTGCCAGCAGCCAAGATCGATTGCGACAGGGGGCCTACAATGAGCAGTTCTTC. Translated, it gives CASSQDRLRQGAYNEQFF.

This chain connects TRBV7-9 to TRBJ1-1; TRBD1 is a possible D gene (6 bases). Germline V gives CDR1 SEHNR, CDR2 FQNEAQ (reference sequence). V lost 2 bases and J 3 bases, leaving 10 bases between the germline ends. The CDR3 has 14 residues. For the CDR3, the DNA is TGTGCCAGCAGCTTACAGGGGCTGGACACTGAAGCTTTCTTT. It encodes CASSLQGLDTEAFF.

To note about this clone: Germline and junction disagree at one end, which may indicate a read error. This sequence joins TRBV5-1 and TRBJ2-7; the D gene is possibly TRBD2 (6 bases). This CDR3 has 15 residues. Germline values: CDR1 SGHRS, CDR2 YFSETQ. CDR3 in DNA: TGCGCCAGCAGCCCGGAGGGGCAGGGCCGCCCTCCGTCGGACTTC. As protein: CASSPEGQGRPPSDF.

J is TRBJ2-3 and V is TRBV6-5; unclear D gene. This CDR3 has 13 residues. From germline, CDR1 is MNHEY and CDR2 SVGAGI. V was trimmed by 9 bases and J by 6 bases, leaving 16 bases between them. Here the CDR3 reads CASALVAVDTQYF. CDR3 DNA sequence: TGTGCCAGTGCCTTGGTGGCGGTGGATACGCAGTATTTT.

CDR3 in DNA: TGTGCCAGCAGAAGGACGGGAACATATACTAATGAAAAACTGTTTTTT. Translated: CASRRTGTYTNEKLFF. This chain links TRBV27 with TRBJ1-4; D unresolved. The CDR3 consists of 16 residues. Germline CDR1 and CDR2: MNHEY and SMNVEV (reference sequence). V lost 6 bases, J lost 2 bases, and 16 bases lay in between.

The V and J genes are TRBV4-3 and TRBJ2-1, with no clear D. Germline-derived CDR1 and CDR2 are LGHNA and YSLEER. The V gene lost 5 bases and the J gene lost 2 bases, with 10 bases spanning the gap. CDR3 length: 14 residues. The CDR3 here is CASSSEAPYNEQFF. CDR3 DNA: TGCGCCAGCAGCTCAGAAGCGCCCTACAATGAGCAGTTCTTC.

This clone showed up just once. This chain connects TRBV11-2 to TRBJ1-2; possible D gene TRBD1, 5 bases. Trimming removed 2 bases from V and 2 bases from J, with 9 bases in between. The CDR3 is 14 amino acids. Germline V gene lookup returns CDR1 SGHAT and CDR2 FQNNGV. The CDR3 region has the DNA TGTGCCAGCAGCTTAACCAGGACAAACTATGGCTACACCTTC. It encodes CASSLTRTNYGYTF.

The genes are TRBV6-6 and TRBJ2-3; the match to TRBD1 covers 8 bases. Looked up from germline, CDR1 is MNHNY and CDR2 is SVGAGI (reference sequence). CDR3 length equals 16 residues. The V segment lost 2 bases and the J segment 4 bases; nucleotides outside the gene matches: 8. The CDR3 DNA reads TGTGCCAGCAGTTACCCGGACAGGGCGAGGGCAGATACGCAGTATTTT. This codes for CASSYPDRARADTQYF.

The chain employs TRBV24-1 and TRBJ2-2, with D perhaps matching TRBD2 (5 bases). Trimming removed 4 bases at V and 7 bases at J, with 9 bases between. The CDR3 spans 13 residues. Per germline, CDR1 KGHDR and CDR2 SFDVKD. The CDR3 loop is CATSEPGGGELFF. The CDR3 coding sequence is TGTGCCACCAGTGAGCCTGGAGGCGGGGAGCTGTTTTTT.

CDR3 residues: CSVEVEGFKGYGYTF. In nucleotides, the CDR3 is TGCAGCGTTGAAGTCGAGGGTTTCAAGGGCTATGGCTACACCTTC. The chain has TRBV29-1 and TRBJ1-2; D gene unclear. Germline CDR1 and CDR2: SQVTM and ANQGSEA. The CDR3 extends over 15 amino acids. Trimming took off 1 base at V and 4 bases at J, with 16 bases between the two ends.

The chain joins TRBV6-6 to TRBJ1-1; D not resolved. The V gene lost 2 bases and the J gene lost 5 bases, with 3 bases spanning the gap. Per germline, CDR1 MNHNY and CDR2 SVGAGI (reference sequence). The CDR3 has 11 residues. For the CDR3, the DNA is TGTGCCAGCAGTTACCTTACTGAAGCTTTCTTT. Protein product: CASSYLTEAFF.

This clone was observed a single time. CDR3 coding DNA: TGTGCCAGCAGTTACGTCAGGGGCCAGACCCAGTACTTC. Translation gives CASSYVRGQTQYF. The chain couples TRBV6-5 to TRBJ2-5; D perhaps matches TRBD1 (6 bases). The CDR3 contains 13 residues. V was pared by 2 bases and J by 6 bases, with 10 bases between. Germline-derived CDR1 and CDR2 are MNHEY and SVGAGI.

This clone appeared once. The chain employs TRBV28 and TRBJ2-7; a weak D match, TRBD2 (5 bases). The ends were cut back, 8 bases at V and 3 bases at J, with 8 bases in the middle. The CDR3 loop spans 11 amino acids. Germline lookup yields CDR1 MDHEN and CDR2 SYDVKM. CDR3 DNA sequence: TGTGCCAGCTCTGAGGGCTACGAGCAGTACTTC. Its protein is CASSEGYEQYF.

The chain uses TRBV9 and TRBJ2-1; TRBD1 aligns across 8 bases. Germline-derived CDR1 and CDR2 are SGDLS and YYNGEE. The CDR3 loop spans 16 amino acids. The V and J ends lost 3 bases and 6 bases, in that order; junction bases with no gene match: 11. CDR3 residues: CASSGGAGQGINEQFF. In DNA, the CDR3 is TGTGCCAGCAGCGGTGGTGCCGGACAGGGAATCAATGAGCAGTTCTTC. Filled out from reference TRBV9 and TRBJ2-1, the complete variable domain reads DSGVTQTPKHLITATGQRVTLRCSPRSGDLSVYWYQQSLDQGLQFLIQYYNGEERAKGNILERFSAQQFPDLHSELNLSSLELGDSALYFCASSGGAGQGINEQFFGPGTRLTVL.

This chain connects TRBV28 to TRBJ2-2; 9 bases are a match to TRBD1. There are 18 residues in the CDR3. CDR1 is MDHEN and CDR2 is SYDVKM in the germline V gene. Trimming cost V 1 base and J 3 bases; bases outside gene matches: 9. CDR3 nucleotides: TGTGCCAGCAGTTTATCCCGCAAGGGACAGGGATACACCGGGGAGCTGTTTTTT. The encoded protein is CASSLSRKGQGYTGELFF.

The chain carries TRBV24-1 and TRBJ1-6, with D possibly TRBD1 on 6 matching bases. The germline CDR1 and CDR2 sequences are KGHDR and SFDVKD. The V and J ends lost 0 bases and 10 bases respectively, with 12 bases between them. This CDR3 spans 15 amino acids. The CDR3 region has the DNA TGTGCCACCAGTGATTTGAACAGGGTGGCGTCACCCCTCCACTTT. Protein product: CATSDLNRVASPLHF.

The chain carries TRBV28 and TRBJ2-2; 10 positions match TRBD2. The trim removed 4 bases at V and 5 bases at J, leaving 10 bases unmatched. The CDR3 spans 17 residues. CDR1 is MDHEN, CDR2 SYDVKM, per germline. Written as DNA, the CDR3 is TGTGCCAGCAGTTCCATCTCTAGCGGGAGCCGGACCGGGGAGCTGTTTTTT. Residues: CASSSISSGSRTGELFF.

As concerns this clone: At one boundary the junction diverges from the germline segment, which might be a read error. The gene calls are TRBV29-1 and TRBJ2-3; the D gene is possibly TRBD2 (6 bases). Germline values: CDR1 SQVTM, CDR2 ANQGSEA. This CDR3 comprises 13 residues. CDR3 sequence: CSVEDQGLAWQAF. The CDR3 DNA reads as TGCAGCGTTGAAGATCAAGGGCTAGCGTGGCAAGCTTTT.

The V gene is TRBV9, the J gene TRBJ2-1, with a weak D call TRBD2 (5 bases). CDR1 SGDLS and CDR2 YYNGEE come from the germline V gene. This CDR3 has 15 amino acids. The V and J ends lost 3 bases and 6 bases respectively, with 16 bases between them. DNA for the CDR3: TGTGCCAGCAGCGCCGGACTTTCACGAGGCAATGAGCAGTTCTTC. This sequence encodes CASSAGLSRGNEQFF.

The chain links TRBV27 to TRBJ2-7; D might be TRBD2 (6 bases). V gave up 3 bases and J gave up 2 bases, with 11 bases separating them. Per the germline V gene, CDR1 is MNHEY and CDR2 is SMNVEV (reference sequence). The CDR3 runs 14 residues. The CDR3 sequence: CASSFFAGTYEQYF. The DNA for the CDR3 is TGTGCCAGCAGTTTTTTTGCGGGAACCTACGAGCAGTACTTC.

This sequence joins TRBV19 and TRBJ1-5, with 10 bases lining up with TRBD1. The CDR3 is 15 amino acids. The germline CDR1 and CDR2 sequences are LNHDA and SQIVND (reference sequence). The V gene end was trimmed by 5 bases and the J gene end by 2 bases; junction bases not matched to a gene: 3. This CDR3 reads CASSATGGGNQPQHF. DNA of the CDR3: TGTGCCAGTAGTGCGACAGGGGGCGGCAATCAGCCCCAGCATTTT. The entire variable domain, with the rest obtained from reference TRBV19 and TRBJ1-5, is as follows: DGGITQSPKYLFRKEGQNVTLSCEQNLNHDAMYWYRQDPGQGLRLIYYSQIVNDFQKGDIAEGYSVSREKKESFPLTVTSAQKNPTAFYLCASSATGGGNQPQHFGDGTRLSIL.

The chain uses TRBV7-9 and TRBJ2-2; D possibly corresponds to TRBD1 (5 bases). There are 15 residues in the CDR3. The V end was cut by 3 bases, the J end by 3 bases, with 11 bases between. Per germline, CDR1 SEHNR and CDR2 FQNEAQ (reference sequence). This CDR3 reads CASSLFGRDTGELFF. The DNA for the CDR3 is TGTGCCAGCAGCTTGTTCGGCAGGGACACCGGGGAGCTGTTTTTT.

This clone appeared a few times. The V gene is TRBV7-9, the J gene TRBJ1-1; TRBD1 might be the D (5 bases). From germline, CDR1 is SEHNR and CDR2 FQNEAQ (reference sequence). Trimming stripped 5 bases from V and 3 bases from J, with 16 bases between. The CDR3 is 15 amino acids. The CDR3 spells CASSRAQGLDTEAFF. The CDR3 DNA follows: TGTGCCAGCAGCCGAGCTCAGGGATTGGACACTGAAGCTTTCTTT.

The J gene is TRBJ1-6, the V gene TRBV6-5, with D possibly matching TRBD1 (6 bases). In germline, CDR1 is MNHEY, CDR2 SVGAGI. The CDR3 extends over 13 amino acids. V gave up 0 bases and J gave up 10 bases, with 7 bases separating them. The CDR3 DNA sequence: TGTGCCAGCAGTTACTCACAGGGCTCACCCCTCCACTTT. It translates to CASSYSQGSPLHF.

The chain recombines TRBV27 with TRBJ1-5; possible D gene TRBD1, 6 bases. Germline V gene sequence: CDR1 MNHEY, CDR2 SMNVEV (reference sequence). This CDR3 is built from 16 residues. Trimming took 5 bases from V and 2 from J, leaving 16 bases between them. The CDR3 region has the DNA TGTGCCAGCAGTAAGACAGGCACGGTTCGCAATCAGCCCCAGCATTTT. It yields the protein CASSKTGTVRNQPQHF.

This clone was counted once. The chain employs TRBV10-2 and TRBJ2-4; D gene ambiguous. Trimming removed 2 bases from V and 0 bases from J, with 5 bases in between. The CDR3 is 14 amino acids. The germline gives CDR1 WSHSY, CDR2 SAAADI. The CDR3 region has the DNA TGCGCCAGCAGTGAGGCCGGAGCCAAAAACATTCAGTACTTC. Translating it yields CASSEAGAKNIQYF.

This clone was found once. This chain connects TRBV3-1 (or the pseudogene TRBV3-2) to TRBJ1-5, with D unclear. V was trimmed by 0 bases and J by 4 bases, leaving 4 bases between them. The CDR3 totals 13 residues. CDR1 and CDR2 from the germline V gene are LGHDT and YNNKEL (reference sequence). The CDR3 here is CASSQDQNQPQHF. CDR3 coding DNA: TGTGCCAGCAGCCAAGACCAAAATCAGCCCCAGCATTTT.